The 6 T cell receptor beta chains listed next were all sequenced from one sample in a study of metastatic and nonmetastatic thyroid tumors. From the PCR reads, TCRdb re-called clones with MiXCR. In the table there are approximately 65,000 clones, about 4% of which are singletons. Not a single patient had been given any form of treatment at any point before undergoing thyroid surgery. Sample: blood. The receptors were sampled from a female donor with papillary thyroid cancer or a benign thyroid nodule (not recorded which). Some clones in this sample may be carry-over from other donors' samples.

V and J are TRBV6-2 or TRBV6-3 and TRBJ2-7; D is possibly TRBD1 (6 bases). This CDR3 region has 13 residues. V was shortened by 5 bases and J by 6 bases, with 14 bases between the two germline ends. Germline V gene data show CDR1 as MNHEY and CDR2 as SVGEGT. The chain's CDR3 is CASSPRTGSEQYF. The CDR3 nucleotides are TGTGCCAGCAGTCCCCGAACAGGGTCCGAGCAGTACTTC.

In the case of this clone: A much larger clone sits a single nucleotide away, making a read error possible. In DNA form, the CDR3 reads TGTGCCAGCAGGTATAGGACAGGGGGCTCGGAGACCCAGTACTTC. Translation: CASRYRTGGSETQYF. The V call is TRBV2, the J call TRBJ2-5; 11 nucleotides match TRBD1. CDR1 and CDR2 from the germline V gene are SNHLY and FYNNEI. Trimming removed 6 bases from V and 5 bases from J; junction bases left unmatched: 8. The CDR3 covers 15 residues.

The table lists this clone with a few counts. A much more abundant neighbour one base away suggests this may be a read error. Other DNA sequences in this specimen translate into the identical CDR3. The chain uses TRBV14 and TRBJ2-6; D not certain. CDR1 is SGHDN and CDR2 is FVKESK in the germline V gene. This CDR3 contains 13 residues. CDR3 bases: TGTGCCAGCAGGAATGCTGGTGCCAACGTCCTGACTTTC. This translates into CASRNAGANVLTF.

This clone was seen ten or more times. Additional DNA sequences in this sample encode the identical CDR3. In DNA, the CDR3 is TGTGCCAGCAGTGACTACAGCTACGAGCAGTACTTC. This codes for CASSDYSYEQYF. The chain carries TRBV2 and TRBJ2-7; D is undetermined. The CDR3 is 12 residues long. Germline V gene lookup returns CDR1 SNHLY and CDR2 FYNNEI. V was clipped by 3 bases and J by 3 bases, with 6 bases between them.

This clone has at least ten counts. This chain connects TRBV18 to TRBJ1-1, with D perhaps matching TRBD1 (5 bases). CDR1 is KGHSH, CDR2 LQKENI, per germline. The CDR3 runs 13 residues. The germline V and J ends were trimmed by 3 bases and 3 bases, with 8 bases remaining between them. The CDR3 sequence: CASSPSRDTEAFF. For the CDR3, the DNA is TGTGCCAGCTCACCTTCCAGGGACACTGAAGCTTTCTTT.

Many counts were recorded for this clone. This chain connects TRBV3-1 to TRBJ2-5; D remains unclear. The CDR3 is made up of 14 amino acids. CDR1 and CDR2 (germline): LGHDT, YNNKEL (reference sequence). V was pared by 1 base and J by 5 bases, with 11 bases between. This CDR3 is CASSQGMGRETQYF. The CDR3 DNA is TGTGCCAGCAGCCAAGGAATGGGCCGGGAGACCCAGTACTTC.